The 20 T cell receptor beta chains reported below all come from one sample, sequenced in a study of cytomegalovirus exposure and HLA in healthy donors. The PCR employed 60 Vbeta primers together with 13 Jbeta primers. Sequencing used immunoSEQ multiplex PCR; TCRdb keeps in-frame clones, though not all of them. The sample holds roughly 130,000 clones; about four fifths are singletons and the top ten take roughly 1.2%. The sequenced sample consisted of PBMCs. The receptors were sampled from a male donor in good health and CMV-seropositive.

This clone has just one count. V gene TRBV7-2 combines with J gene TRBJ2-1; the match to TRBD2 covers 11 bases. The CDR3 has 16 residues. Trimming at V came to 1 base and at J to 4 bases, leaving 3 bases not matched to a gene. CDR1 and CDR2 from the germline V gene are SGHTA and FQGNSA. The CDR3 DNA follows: TGTGCCAGCAGCTTAGATCTAGCGGGGGGATACAATGAGCAGTTCTTC. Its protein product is CASSLDLAGGYNEQFF.

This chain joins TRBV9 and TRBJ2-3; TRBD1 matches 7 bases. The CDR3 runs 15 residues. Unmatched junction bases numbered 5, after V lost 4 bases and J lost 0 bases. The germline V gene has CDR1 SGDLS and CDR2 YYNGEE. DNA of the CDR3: TGTGCCAGCAGCTTTGGGACAGAAAGCACAGATACGCAGTATTTT. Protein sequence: CASSFGTESTDTQYF.

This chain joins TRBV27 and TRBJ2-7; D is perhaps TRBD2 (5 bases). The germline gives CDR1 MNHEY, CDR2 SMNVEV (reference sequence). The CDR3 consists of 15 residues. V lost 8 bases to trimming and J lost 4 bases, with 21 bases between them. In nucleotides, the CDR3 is TGTGCCAGCGCTCCTGGGGTGGCCCCGGGGTACGAGCAGTACTTC. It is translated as CASAPGVAPGYEQYF.

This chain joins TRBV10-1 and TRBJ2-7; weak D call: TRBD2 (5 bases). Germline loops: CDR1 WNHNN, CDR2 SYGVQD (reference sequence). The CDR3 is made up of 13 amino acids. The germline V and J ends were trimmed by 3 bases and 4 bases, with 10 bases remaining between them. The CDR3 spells CASSESGIYEQYF. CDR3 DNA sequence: TGCGCCAGCAGTGAATCGGGAATATACGAGCAGTACTTC.

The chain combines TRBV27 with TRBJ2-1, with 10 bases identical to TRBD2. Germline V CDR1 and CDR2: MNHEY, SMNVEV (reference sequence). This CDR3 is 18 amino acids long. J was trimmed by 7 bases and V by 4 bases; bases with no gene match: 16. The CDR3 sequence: CASSSPSGGLSISNEQFF. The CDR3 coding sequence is TGTGCCAGCAGTTCACCTAGCGGGGGCCTGAGTATTAGTAATGAGCAGTTCTTC.

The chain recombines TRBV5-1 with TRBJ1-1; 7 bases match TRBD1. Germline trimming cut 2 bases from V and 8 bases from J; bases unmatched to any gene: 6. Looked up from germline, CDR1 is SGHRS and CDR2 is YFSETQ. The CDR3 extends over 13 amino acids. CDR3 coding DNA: TGCGCCAGCAGCTTTGGACAGGAAAGGGAAGCTTTCTTT. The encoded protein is CASSFGQEREAFF. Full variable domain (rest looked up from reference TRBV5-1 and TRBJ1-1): KAGVTQTPRYLIKTRGQQVTLSCSPISGHRSVSWYQQTPGQGLQFLFEYFSETQRNKGNFPGRFSGRQFSNSRSEMNVSTLELGDSALYLCASSFGQEREAFFGQGTRLTVV.

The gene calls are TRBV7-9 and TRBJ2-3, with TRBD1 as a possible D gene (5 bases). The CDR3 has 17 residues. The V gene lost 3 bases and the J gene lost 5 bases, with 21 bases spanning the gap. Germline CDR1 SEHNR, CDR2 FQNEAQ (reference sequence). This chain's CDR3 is CASSFPLTAMGLDTQYF. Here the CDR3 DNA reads TGTGCCAGCAGCTTTCCCCTGACAGCGATGGGGCTAGATACGCAGTATTTT.

The CDR3 spells CASSSNLNRKETQYF. CDR3 sequence (DNA): TGTGCCAGCAGCTCCAATCTTAACAGGAAAGAGACCCAGTACTTC. V and J are TRBV11-2 and TRBJ2-5, with TRBD1 as a possible D gene (5 bases). Germline lookup yields CDR1 SGHAT and CDR2 FQNNGV. This CDR3 spans 15 amino acids. V shed 4 bases and J shed 3 bases, with 15 bases lying between them.

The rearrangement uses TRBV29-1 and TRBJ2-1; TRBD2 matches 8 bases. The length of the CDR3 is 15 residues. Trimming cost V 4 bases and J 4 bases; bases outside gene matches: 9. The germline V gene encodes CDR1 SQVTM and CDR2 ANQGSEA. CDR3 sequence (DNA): TGCAGCGTTGTGGTTAGCGGGGATCGATACAATGAGCAGTTCTTC. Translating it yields CSVVVSGDRYNEQFF.

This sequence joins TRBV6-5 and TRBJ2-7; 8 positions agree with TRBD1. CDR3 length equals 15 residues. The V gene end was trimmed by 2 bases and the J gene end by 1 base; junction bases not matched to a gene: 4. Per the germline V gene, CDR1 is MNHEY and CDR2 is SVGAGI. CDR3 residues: CASSYVQGDSYEQYF. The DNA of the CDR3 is TGTGCCAGCAGTTACGTACAGGGGGATTCCTACGAGCAGTACTTC.

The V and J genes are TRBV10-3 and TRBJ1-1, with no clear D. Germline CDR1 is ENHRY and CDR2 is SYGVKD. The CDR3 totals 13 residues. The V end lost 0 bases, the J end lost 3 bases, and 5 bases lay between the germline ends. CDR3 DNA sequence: TGTGCCATCAGTGAGTCGCTAGACACTGAAGCTTTCTTT. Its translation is CAISESLDTEAFF.

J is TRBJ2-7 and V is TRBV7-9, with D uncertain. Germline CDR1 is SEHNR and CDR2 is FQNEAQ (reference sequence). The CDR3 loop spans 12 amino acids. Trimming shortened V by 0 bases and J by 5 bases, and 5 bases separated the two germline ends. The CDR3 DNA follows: TGTGCCAGCAGCTTAGCGTTCAACGAGCAGTACTTC. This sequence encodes CASSLAFNEQYF.

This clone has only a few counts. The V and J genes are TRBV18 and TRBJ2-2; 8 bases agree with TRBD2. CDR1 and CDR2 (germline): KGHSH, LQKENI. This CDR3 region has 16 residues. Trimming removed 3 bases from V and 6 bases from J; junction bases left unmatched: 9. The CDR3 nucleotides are TGTGCCAGCTCACCGGAGACTAGCGTTCGGTCCGGGGAGCTGTTTTTT. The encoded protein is CASSPETSVRSGELFF.

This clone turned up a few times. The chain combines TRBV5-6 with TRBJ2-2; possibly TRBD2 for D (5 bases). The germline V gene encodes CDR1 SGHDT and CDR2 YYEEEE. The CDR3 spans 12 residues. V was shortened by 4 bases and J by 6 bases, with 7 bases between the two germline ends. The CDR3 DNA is TGTGCCAGCAGCCCGGGGTCCGGGGAGCTGTTTTTT. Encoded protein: CASSPGSGELFF.

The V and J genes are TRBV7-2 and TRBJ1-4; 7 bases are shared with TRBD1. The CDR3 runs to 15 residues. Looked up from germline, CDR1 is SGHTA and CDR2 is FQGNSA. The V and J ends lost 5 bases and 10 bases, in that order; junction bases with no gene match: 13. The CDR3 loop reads CASSPGSGRGVKLFF. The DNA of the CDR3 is TGTGCCAGCAGCCCCGGTTCGGGCAGGGGGGTAAAACTGTTTTTT.

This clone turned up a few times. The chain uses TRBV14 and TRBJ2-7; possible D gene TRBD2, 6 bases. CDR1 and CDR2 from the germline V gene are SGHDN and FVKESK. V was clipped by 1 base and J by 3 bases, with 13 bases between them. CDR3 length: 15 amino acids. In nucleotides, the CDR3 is TGTGCCAGCAGCCAAGCGGGACTCGTATACTACGAGCAGTACTTC. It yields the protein CASSQAGLVYYEQYF. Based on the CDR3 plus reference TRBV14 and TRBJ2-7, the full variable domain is EAGVTQFPSHSVIEKGQTVTLRCDPISGHDNLYWYRRVMGKEIKFLLHFVKESKQDESGMPNNRFLAERTGGTYSTLKVQPAELEDSGVYFCASSQAGLVYYEQYFGPGTRLTVT.

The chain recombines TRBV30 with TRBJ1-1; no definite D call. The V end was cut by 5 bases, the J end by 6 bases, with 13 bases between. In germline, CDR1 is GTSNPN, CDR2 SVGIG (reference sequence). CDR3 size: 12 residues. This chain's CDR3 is CAWGRHRAEAFF. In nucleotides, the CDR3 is TGTGCCTGGGGCCGTCATCGGGCTGAAGCTTTCTTT.

CDR3 protein: CASLAPGLNEQFF. The CDR3 DNA reads TGTGCCAGCTTAGCACCTGGTCTCAATGAGCAGTTCTTC. This chain joins TRBV6-6 and TRBJ2-1; D gene ambiguous. V dropped 8 bases and J dropped 6 bases, with 14 bases sitting between them. Looked up from germline, CDR1 is MNHNY and CDR2 is SVGAGI (reference sequence). The CDR3 covers 13 residues.

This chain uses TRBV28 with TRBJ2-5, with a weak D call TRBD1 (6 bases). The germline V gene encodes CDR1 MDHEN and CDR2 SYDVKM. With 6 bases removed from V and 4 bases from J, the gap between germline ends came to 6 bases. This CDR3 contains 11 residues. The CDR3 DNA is TGTGCCAGCAGACAGGGAGAGACCCAGTACTTC. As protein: CASRQGETQYF.

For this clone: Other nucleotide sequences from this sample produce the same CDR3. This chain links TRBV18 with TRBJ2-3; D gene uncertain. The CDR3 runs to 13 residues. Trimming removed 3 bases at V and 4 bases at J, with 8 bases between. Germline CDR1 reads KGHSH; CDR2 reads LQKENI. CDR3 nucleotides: TGTGCCAGCTCACCGCCATCGGCAGATACGCAGTATTTT. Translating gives CASSPPSADTQYF.